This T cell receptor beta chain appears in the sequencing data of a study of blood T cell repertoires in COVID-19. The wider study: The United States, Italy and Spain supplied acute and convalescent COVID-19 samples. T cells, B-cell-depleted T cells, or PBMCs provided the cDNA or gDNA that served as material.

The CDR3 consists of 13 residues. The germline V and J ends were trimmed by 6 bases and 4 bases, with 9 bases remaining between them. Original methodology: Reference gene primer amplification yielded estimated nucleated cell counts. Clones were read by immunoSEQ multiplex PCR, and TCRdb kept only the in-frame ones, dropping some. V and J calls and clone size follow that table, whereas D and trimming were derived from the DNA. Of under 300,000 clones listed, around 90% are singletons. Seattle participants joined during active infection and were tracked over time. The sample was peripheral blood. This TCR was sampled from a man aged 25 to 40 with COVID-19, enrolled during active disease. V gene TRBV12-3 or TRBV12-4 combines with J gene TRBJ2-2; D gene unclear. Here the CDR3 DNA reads TGTGCCAGCAGATCACCTAGCACCGGGGAGCTGTTTTTT. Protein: CASRSPSTGELFF.